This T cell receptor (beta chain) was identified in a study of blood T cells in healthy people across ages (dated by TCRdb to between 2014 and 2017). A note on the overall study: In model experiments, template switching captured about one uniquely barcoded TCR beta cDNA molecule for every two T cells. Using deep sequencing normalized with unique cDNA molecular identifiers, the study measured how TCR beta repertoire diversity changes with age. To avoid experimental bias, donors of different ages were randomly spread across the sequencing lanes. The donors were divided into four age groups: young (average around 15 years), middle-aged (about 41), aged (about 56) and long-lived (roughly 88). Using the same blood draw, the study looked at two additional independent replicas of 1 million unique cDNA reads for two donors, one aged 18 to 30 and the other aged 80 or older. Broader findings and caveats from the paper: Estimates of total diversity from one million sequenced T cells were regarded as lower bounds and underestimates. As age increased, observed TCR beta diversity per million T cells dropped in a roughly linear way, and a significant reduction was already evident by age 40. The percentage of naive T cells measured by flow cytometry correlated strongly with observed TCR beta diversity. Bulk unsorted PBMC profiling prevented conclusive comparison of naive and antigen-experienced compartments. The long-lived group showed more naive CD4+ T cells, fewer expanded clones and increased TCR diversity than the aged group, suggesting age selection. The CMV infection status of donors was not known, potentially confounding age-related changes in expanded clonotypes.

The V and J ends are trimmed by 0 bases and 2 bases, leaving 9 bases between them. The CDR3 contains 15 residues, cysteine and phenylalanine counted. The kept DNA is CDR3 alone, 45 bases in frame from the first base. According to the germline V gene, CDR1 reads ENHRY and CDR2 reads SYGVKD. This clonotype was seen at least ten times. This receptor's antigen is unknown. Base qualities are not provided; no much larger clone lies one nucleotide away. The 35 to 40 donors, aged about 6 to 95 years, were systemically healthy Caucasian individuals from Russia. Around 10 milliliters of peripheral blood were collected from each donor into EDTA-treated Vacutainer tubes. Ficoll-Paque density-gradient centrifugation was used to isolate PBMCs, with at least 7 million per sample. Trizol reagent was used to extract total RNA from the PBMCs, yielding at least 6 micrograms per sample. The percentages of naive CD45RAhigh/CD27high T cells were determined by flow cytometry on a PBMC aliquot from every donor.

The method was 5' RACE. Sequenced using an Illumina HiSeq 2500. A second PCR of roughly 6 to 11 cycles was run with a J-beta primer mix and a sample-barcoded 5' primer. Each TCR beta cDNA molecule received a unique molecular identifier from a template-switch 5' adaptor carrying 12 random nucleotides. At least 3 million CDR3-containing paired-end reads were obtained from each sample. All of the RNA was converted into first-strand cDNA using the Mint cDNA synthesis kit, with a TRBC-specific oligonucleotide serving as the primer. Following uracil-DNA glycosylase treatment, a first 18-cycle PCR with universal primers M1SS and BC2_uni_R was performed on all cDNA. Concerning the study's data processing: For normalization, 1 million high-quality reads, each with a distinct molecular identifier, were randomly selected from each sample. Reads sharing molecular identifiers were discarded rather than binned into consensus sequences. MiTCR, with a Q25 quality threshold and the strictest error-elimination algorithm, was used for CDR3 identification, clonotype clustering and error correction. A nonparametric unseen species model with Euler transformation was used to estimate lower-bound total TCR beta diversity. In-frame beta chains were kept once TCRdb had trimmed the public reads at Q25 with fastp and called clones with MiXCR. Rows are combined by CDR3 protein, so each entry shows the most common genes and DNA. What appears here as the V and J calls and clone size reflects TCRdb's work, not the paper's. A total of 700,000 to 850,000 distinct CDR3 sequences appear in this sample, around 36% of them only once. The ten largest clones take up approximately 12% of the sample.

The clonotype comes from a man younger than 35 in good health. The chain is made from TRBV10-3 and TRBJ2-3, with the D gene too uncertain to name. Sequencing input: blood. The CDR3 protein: CAISESPRDTDTQYF. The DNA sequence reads TGTGCCATCAGTGAGTCACCGAGAGACACAGATACGCAGTATTTT.